The sequence of this T cell receptor beta chain was determined in a study of CD8+ T cells in alopecia areata. Treatment of the sample: oral pan-JAK inhibitor, 5-10 mg twice daily. From alopecia areata patients, lesional scalp punch biopsies and peripheral blood were collected. Broader study findings: Alopecia totalis/universalis scalp especially showed more expanded CD8+ clones than normal scalp.

Extracted RNA was reverse transcribed into cDNA, the sequencing template. Sequenced by immunoSEQ multiplex PCR; TCRdb stores in-frame clones only, minus some. Here the sample spans 3,000 to 4,500 clones, roughly 70% being singletons. Turning to this clone: As yet, its antigen is unknown.

Germline V gives CDR1 KGHSH, CDR2 LQKENI. CDR3 length: 15 residues. Trimming left V 2 bases short and J 8 bases short, with 18 bases between. The source is a human donor with alopecia areata. The material sequenced was skin, taken at week 24, from a patient treated with tofacitinib. This chain joins TRBV18 and TRBJ1-2, with a weak D call TRBD1 (5 bases). For the CDR3, the DNA is TGTGCCAGCTCACCAGGAACGAAGGAGGGACTGGGCTACACCTTC. Amino acid sequence: CASSPGTKEGLGYTF.